This TCR beta chain was identified during a study of T cell responses to AZD1222 COVID-19 vaccine. The table came from immunoSEQ multiplex PCR; TCRdb's copy has only in-frame clones and leaves some out. The sample has approximately 120,000 clones; approximately 87% are singletons. The germline V gene has CDR1 LNHDA and CDR2 SQIVND (reference sequence). The CDR3 runs 14 residues. V shed 3 bases, J shed 4 bases, and the junction held 2 bases outside the gene matches. The receptor comes from an adult in good health. This specimen consisted of peripheral blood, obtained on day 0 of AZD1222 vaccination. V and J are TRBV19 and TRBJ1-1, with 10 bases that match TRBD1. CDR3 bases: TGTGCCAGTAGTATCAGGACAGGGGGCACTGAAGCTTTCTTT. Its protein product is CASSIRTGGTEAFF.